Described below is a single T cell receptor beta chain sequence and its context. This clone was counted between two and nine times. Its antigen remains unidentified. No base quality information exists; no much larger clone differs at one position. The data were taken from a study of OX40 agonist ivuxolimab in advanced cancers. Regarding the study in general: Ivuxolimab, which targeted the costimulatory receptor OX40 (CD134), was an agonistic, fully human IgG2 monoclonal antibody. Intravenous ivuxolimab was administered to patients every 2 weeks at six dose levels: 0.01, 0.1, 0.3, 1.5, 3 and 10 mg/kg. Of the 50 or so patients in dose escalation, 19 had hepatocellular carcinoma, some 15 had melanoma, 9 had renal cell carcinoma and 9 had head and neck cancer. In the dose-escalation cohort, 75% to 90% of patients were male, and the mean age was 60 years with a range of roughly 23 to 79. Patients were allowed to have had prior anti-PD-1, anti-PD-L1 or anti-CTLA-4 therapy, and approximately 40% of the dose-escalation patients had previously received checkpoint inhibitors. Three dose-escalation patients achieved partial responses, one with hepatocellular carcinoma and two with cutaneous melanoma. The purpose of peripheral TCRbeta sequencing was to test whether ivuxolimab changed TCR sequence diversity and led to clonal T-cell expansion. The paper reports the monotherapy dose-escalation portion (N of about 50 patients) of the phase I ivuxolimab trial.

Summary of the overall study and its limitations: Low levels of normalized T-cell clonal expansion were also seen in some patients who did not respond. Partial responders in the 0.1-3.0 mg/kg groups had among the lowest normalized peripheral clonal expansion, especially among CD8+ T cells. The antigen specificity of the peripheral T cells that underwent clonal expansion was not determined. At doses from 0.1 to 3.0 mg/kg, clonal expansion was seen in both CD4+ and CD8+ blood T cells between baseline and week 6. After ivuxolimab, expanded clones were on average more numerous among CD8+ T cells than among CD4+ T cells.

Patients with autoimmune disease history or receiving systemic immunosuppression were excluded from the trial. Peripheral blood for TCR sequencing was collected from all dose cohorts at baseline, on cycle 4 day 1, and on cycle 7 day 1. Samples came from an open-label, multicenter, first-in-human phase I dose-escalation trial of ivuxolimab. Adults with locally advanced or metastatic melanoma, renal cell carcinoma, hepatocellular carcinoma or head and neck squamous cell carcinoma were enrolled in the trial. Before TCR sequencing, CD4+ T cells and CD8+ T cells were sorted from peripheral blood as separate populations. For sequencing of the TCRbeta CDR3 region, genomic DNA was extracted from the sorted cells. The immunoSEQ Assay was used for sequencing of TCRbeta CDR3 regions. TCRdb took over this immuneACCESS table, retaining in-frame rearrangements with V and J assigned. Such tables are incomplete; in checked studies, under half of the missing clones stem from an unresolved V gene, and the remainder is unexplained. The sample table records around 66,000 clones; roughly 90% of these occur just once. The ten largest clones add up to roughly 1.2% of the sample.

CDR1 and CDR2 are drawn from the germline V gene (reference sequence): SGHNT, YYREEE. Trimming removed 3 bases from V and 6 bases from J; the gene matches leave 11 bases unexplained. CDR3 length: 15 amino acids, cysteine to phenylalanine. The entry retains the CDR3 DNA only, 45 bases that are in frame from base 1. The chain employs TRBV5-4 and TRBJ2-7, with 8 bases aligning to TRBD2. The material was CD4+ or CD8+ T cells sorted from blood, obtained in a trial of the OX40 agonist ivuxolimab. The receptor was derived from an adult with an advanced solid tumor such as melanoma, head and neck, liver or kidney cancer. The CDR3 amino acid sequence is: CASSSASGTRSEQYF. The nucleotide sequence reads as follows: TGTGCCAGCAGCTCGGCCTCCGGGACTAGGAGCGAGCAGTACTTC.